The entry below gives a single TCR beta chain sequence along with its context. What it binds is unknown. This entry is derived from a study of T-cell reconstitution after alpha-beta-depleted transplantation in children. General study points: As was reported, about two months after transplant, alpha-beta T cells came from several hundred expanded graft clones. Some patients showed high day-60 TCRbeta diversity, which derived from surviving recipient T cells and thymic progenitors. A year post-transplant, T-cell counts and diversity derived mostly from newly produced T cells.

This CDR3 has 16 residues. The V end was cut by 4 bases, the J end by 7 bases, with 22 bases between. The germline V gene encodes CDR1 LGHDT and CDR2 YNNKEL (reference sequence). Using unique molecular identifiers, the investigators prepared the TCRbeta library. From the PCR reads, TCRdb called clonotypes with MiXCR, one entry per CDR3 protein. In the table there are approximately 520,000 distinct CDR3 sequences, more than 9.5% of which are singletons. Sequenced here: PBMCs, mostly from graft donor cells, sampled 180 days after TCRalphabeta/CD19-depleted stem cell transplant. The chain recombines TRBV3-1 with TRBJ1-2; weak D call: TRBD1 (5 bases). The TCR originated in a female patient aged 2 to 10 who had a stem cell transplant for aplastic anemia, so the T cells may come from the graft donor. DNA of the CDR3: TGTGCCAGCAGCCGTACCTATGGGACTCCACATCGTGGCTACACCTTC. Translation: CASSRTYGTPHRGYTF.